This TCR beta chain was retrieved from a study of blood T cells in healthy people across ages. This clonotype has only a few counts. The use of a sample-barcoded 5' primer and a J-beta primer mix characterized a second PCR of about 7 to 12 cycles. A single record per CDR3 protein comes from TCRdb applying MiXCR to the 5' RACE reads. Among some 790,000 distinct CDR3 sequences listed, around 26% were seen once. This CDR3 comprises 15 residues. Germline-derived CDR1 and CDR2 are KGHDR and SFDVKD. With 4 bases removed from V and 4 bases from J, the gap between germline ends came to 12 bases. The rearrangement links TRBV24-1 to TRBJ2-2; the D is unclear. The sample taken for sequencing was blood. This clonotype was sampled from a woman of 80 years or more in good health. The chain's CDR3 is CATSDQAIITGELFF. Here the CDR3 DNA reads TGTGCCACCAGTGACCAAGCTATAATCACCGGGGAGCTGTTTTTT.